This TCR beta chain was sequenced during a study of T-cell memory formation after mild COVID-19. The CDR3 spans 15 residues. V gave up 6 bases and J gave up 3 bases; unmatched junction bases: 11. cDNA libraries for TCR alpha and TCR beta, carrying sample barcodes and UMIs, came from 5'RACE with constant-segment primers. Via MiXCR, TCRdb re-called the 5' RACE reads, giving one row per CDR3 protein. The table lists more than 75,000 distinct CDR3 sequences, around a quarter of them singletons. The rearrangement links TRBV12-3 or TRBV12-4 to TRBJ2-7, with 7 bases that match TRBD1. Sequencing input: PBMCs or a T cell subset sorted from them (not recorded which). This TCR derives from a man between 18 and 29 years old who had mild COVID-19 (a few samples of this study predate the infection). Cell type and time point are not known. The CDR3 DNA is TGTGCCAGCAGAACTAGGGGGCGGGTTTTCTACGAGCAGTACGTC. Translating it yields CASRTRGRVFYEQYV.